This T cell receptor beta chain was retrieved from a study of identical twins (dated by TCRdb to between 2015 and 2016). About the investigation overall: TCR alpha and beta repertoires from monozygotic twins, unrelated adults of various ages and cord blood were deep-sequenced to test whether fetal clonotypes persist. To rule out contamination, replicate twin experiments were performed at different times with different library preparation protocols. Study-level results and caveats: Abundant cord blood beta clonotypes had fewer insertions, young adult naive repertoires showed a similar but weaker trend, and memory repertoires showed no such trend. Compared with coincidental sharing between unrelated individuals, an excess of low generation-probability sequences was observed among out-of-frame TCR alpha sequences shared between twins. In monozygotic twins, recombination models systematically underestimated out-of-frame TCR alpha sharing, but the models matched the sharing seen between unrelated individuals. Because the same donors could not be followed over many years, the conclusions depended on cross-sectional statistical analysis. Zero-insertion analyses could be partly confounded by invariant T cells such as MAIT and iNKT, although diverse VJ usage argued against such confounding for most clonotypes. In beta out-of-frame sequences, excess twin sharing was weaker, because having fewer shared sequences lowered the signal-to-noise ratio.

According to the germline V gene (reference sequence), CDR1 reads SEHNR and CDR2 reads FQNEAQ. V is cut by 2 bases and J by 0 bases, and the space between the germline ends is 11 bases. The CDR3 contains 15 residues, cysteine and phenylalanine counted. CDR3 DNA is the only sequence kept; it has 45 bases, read in frame from the first base. Library preparation used 5' RACE. For sequencing, an Illumina HiSeq 2000 was employed. A universal primer binding site was introduced by template switching, and a unique molecular identifier was present in the final cDNA, enabling accurate counting of TCR cDNA molecules. First-strand cDNA for TCR alpha and beta chains was synthesized from specific primers in the conserved constant-segment region. To control for contamination, every cDNA library carried two barcodes: a SMART-Mk sample barcode plus Illumina barcodes. Two successive PCR steps introduced TruSeq adapter sequences along with Illumina sample barcodes. The TCR alpha and beta cDNA libraries were sequenced on the Illumina HiSeq platform using custom primers. On the study's bioinformatics: MiGEC processed the raw reads to extract unique molecular identifiers, while MiXCR was used to determine the CDR3 positions. Recombination models were inferred per individual with the repgenHMM and IGoR tools using an EM algorithm. The tcR package in R was used for shared clonotype analysis, with sharing normalized by the product of cloneset sizes. To study raw recombination free of thymic and clonal selection effects, out-of-frame nonproductive sequences were analyzed. TCRdb reprocessed the public reads (quality trimming at Q25 with fastp, clone calling with MiXCR) and kept in-frame beta chains. Rows with one shared CDR3 protein collapse into an entry with the most common genes and DNA. TCRdb's processing, not the study's, gives the V and J calls here. The table for this sample lists around 250,000 distinct CDR3 sequences; roughly 7% of them were counted only once. Of the sample, 3% to 4% falls within the top ten clones.

This clonotype was seen ten or more times. Its target antigen remains unknown. Base qualities are not provided; no much larger clone lies one nucleotide away. Every donor was a healthy Caucasian. Three pairs of female monozygotic twins, all aged roughly 18 to 30 years, made up the twin cohort. Miltenyi CD45RO+ enrichment and human naive T-cell isolation kits were used to isolate memory (CD45RO+) and naive T cells from PBMC. These data were also filed under a second study, of yellow fever vaccine responses in identical twins. Looking at the second paper: According to the authors, in identical twins the way T cells responded to vaccination appeared partly convergent and partly personalized. The study precisely tracked vaccine-responding T cell clones in identical twins.

Recombination linked TRBV7-9 to TRBJ2-7; no D gene call is confident. The receptor was isolated from a woman aged 18 to 35 in good health. The sequenced sample consisted of memory (CD45RO+) T cells sorted from blood. In the paper's terms, the cell subset or site label means: CD45RO+ enriched T cells. The nucleotide sequence is given as TGTGCCAGCAGCTTAAACATCGAAAGCTCCTACGAGCAGTACTTC. The translation is CASSLNIESSYEQYF. When the CDR3 is completed using the reference TRBV7-9 and TRBJ2-7 genes on either side, the full variable domain is DTGVSQNPRHKITKRGQNVTFRCDPISEHNRLYWYRQTLGQGPEFLTYFQNEAQLEKSRLLSDRFSAERPKGSFSTLEIQRTEQGDSAMYLCASSLNIESSYEQYFGPGTRLTVT.